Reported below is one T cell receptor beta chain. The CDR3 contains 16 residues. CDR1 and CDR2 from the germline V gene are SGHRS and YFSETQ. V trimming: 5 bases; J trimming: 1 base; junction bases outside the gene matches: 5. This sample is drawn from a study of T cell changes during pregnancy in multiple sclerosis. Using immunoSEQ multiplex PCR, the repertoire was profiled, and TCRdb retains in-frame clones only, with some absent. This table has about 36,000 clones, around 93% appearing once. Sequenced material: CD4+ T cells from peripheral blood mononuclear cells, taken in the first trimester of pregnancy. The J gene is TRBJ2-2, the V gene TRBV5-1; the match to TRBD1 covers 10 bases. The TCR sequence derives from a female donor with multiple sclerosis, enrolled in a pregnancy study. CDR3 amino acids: CASSLGTGVNTGELFF. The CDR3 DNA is TGCGCCAGCAGTCTGGGGACAGGGGTGAACACCGGGGAGCTGTTTTTT.